The clone carrying this T cell receptor (beta chain) was found a few times. Its target is unknown. This CDR3 region has 13 residues. The germline V gene has CDR1 KGHDR and CDR2 SFDVKD. A second PCR of 7 to 11 cycles used a sample-barcoded 5' primer and a J-beta primer mix. TCRdb re-called the 5' RACE reads with MiXCR, one entry per CDR3 protein. The profile shows 850,000 to 1,000,000 distinct CDR3 sequences, about 44% of them singletons. Every sample yielded at least 6 million isolated PBMCs. This sample was included in a study of blood T cells in healthy people across ages. Study observations and caveats: Among long-lived donors, naive CD4+ cells were more numerous and diversity higher than in aged donors. Per million T cells, TCR beta diversity dropped about linearly as age rose.

Sequencing was done on a sample of blood. The chain combines TRBV24-1 with TRBJ2-5; TRBD1 might be the D (6 bases). The DNA end lines up better with TRBJ2-7; the J call may be wrong. This TCR was recovered from a man aged 25-45 years in good health. The CDR3 sequence: CATSDRDINEQYF. DNA of the CDR3: TGTGCCACCAGCGACCGGGACATCAACGAGCAGTACTTC.